This TCR beta chain is drawn from a study of T cell responses to AZD1222 COVID-19 vaccine. With 2 bases removed from V and 6 bases from J, the gap between germline ends came to 14 bases. From germline, CDR1 is MNHEY and CDR2 SVGAGI. CDR3 length equals 16 residues. The assay was immunoSEQ multiplex PCR, and TCRdb's table has in-frame clones only and misses some. This table has about 140,000 clones, approximately 90% appearing once. Sequences were derived from peripheral blood, sampled 28 days after the second AZD1222 dose. The chain employs TRBV6-5 and TRBJ1-6; maybe TRBD1 (5 bases). The source is an adult who received the AZD1222 COVID-19 vaccine. The CDR3 DNA reads TGTGCCAGCAGTTACACCAAGGGGTTCGGTAATTCACCCCTCCACTTT. It encodes CASSYTKGFGNSPLHF.